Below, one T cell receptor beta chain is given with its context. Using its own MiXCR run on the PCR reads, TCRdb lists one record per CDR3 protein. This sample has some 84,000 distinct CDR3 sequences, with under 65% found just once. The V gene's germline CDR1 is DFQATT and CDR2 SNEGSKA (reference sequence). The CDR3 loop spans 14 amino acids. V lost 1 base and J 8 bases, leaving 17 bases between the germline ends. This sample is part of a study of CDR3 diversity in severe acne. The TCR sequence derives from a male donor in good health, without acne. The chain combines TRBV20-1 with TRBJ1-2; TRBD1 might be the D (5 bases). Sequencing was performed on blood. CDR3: CSARAKVTVRGYTF. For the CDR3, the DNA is TGCAGTGCTAGAGCTAAAGTGACAGTAAGAGGCTACACCTTC.